Shown below are 16 T cell receptor beta chains from a single sample sequenced in a study of cytomegalovirus exposure and HLA in healthy donors. The primer mix had 60 Vbeta and 13 Jbeta primers. Method: immunoSEQ multiplex PCR; TCRdb's copy keeps in-frame clones and lacks some. The table has 100,000 or so clones, more than 60% seen once. Sequencing was carried out using PBMCs. These TCRs come from a male donor in good health and CMV-seronegative.

The chain uses TRBV19 and TRBJ2-7, with 8 nucleotides matching TRBD1. The V gene end was trimmed by 1 base and the J gene end by 2 bases; junction bases not matched to a gene: 13. The CDR3 is 18 residues long. Germline CDR1 is LNHDA and CDR2 is SQIVND (reference sequence). The chain's CDR3 is CASSIVADGRGLPYEQYF. CDR3 sequence (DNA): TGTGCCAGTAGTATAGTTGCTGATGGCAGGGGGCTCCCCTACGAGCAGTACTTC.

The chain links TRBV6-6 to TRBJ2-3, with D possibly TRBD1 on 6 matching bases. CDR1 is MNHNY and CDR2 is SVGAGI in the germline V gene (reference sequence). The CDR3 loop spans 15 amino acids. V was clipped by 5 bases and J by 1 base, with 13 bases between them. This CDR3 reads CASSLVTGRTDTQYF. CDR3 nucleotide sequence: TGTGCCAGCAGTCTAGTGACAGGACGCACAGATACGCAGTATTTT.

The chain is built from TRBV19 and TRBJ2-1; D is uncertain. CDR1 is LNHDA and CDR2 is SQIVND in the germline V gene (reference sequence). The CDR3 extends over 15 amino acids. Trimming took off 1 base at V and 3 bases at J, with 10 bases between the two ends. The CDR3 loop is CASSIGHTGYNEQFF. CDR3 DNA sequence: TGTGCCAGTAGTATAGGTCACACGGGCTACAATGAGCAGTTCTTC. Complete variable domain (other parts from reference TRBV19 and TRBJ2-1): DGGITQSPKYLFRKEGQNVTLSCEQNLNHDAMYWYRQDPGQGLRLIYYSQIVNDFQKGDIAEGYSVSREKKESFPLTVTSAQKNPTAFYLCASSIGHTGYNEQFFGPGTRLTVL.

The chain has TRBV7-8 and TRBJ2-1; 9 nucleotides line up with TRBD2. Unmatched junction bases numbered 15, after V lost 5 bases and J lost 10 bases. The CDR3 is 16 residues long. Germline V gene data show CDR1 as SGHVS and CDR2 as FQNEAQ. The CDR3 sequence: CASSPRDSGSSQEQFF. The CDR3 DNA follows: TGTGCCAGCAGCCCCCGAGATAGCGGGAGTTCTCAAGAGCAGTTCTTC.

This clone was found a few times. This chain connects TRBV4-1 to TRBJ1-5; D gene unclear. CDR1 and CDR2 (germline): MGHRA, YSYEKL. V was trimmed by 0 bases and J by 4 bases, leaving 10 bases between them. The CDR3 totals 15 residues. CDR3 amino acids: CASSQDGSQNQPQHF. CDR3 coding DNA: TGCGCCAGCAGCCAAGACGGGAGCCAAAATCAGCCCCAGCATTTT.

This clone was recorded only once. The CDR3 nucleotides read TGTGCCAGCAGCCCACACCCGACAGGACGCTTCAACACCGGGGAGCTGTTTTTT. It encodes CASSPHPTGRFNTGELFF. This chain links TRBV7-3 with TRBJ2-2; a possible D gene is TRBD1 (6 bases). The CDR3 contains 18 residues. The germline V and J ends were trimmed by 5 bases and 2 bases, with 21 bases remaining between them. The germline gives CDR1 SGHTA, CDR2 FQGTGA.

The DNA for the CDR3 is TGTGCCAGCAGCCGGCGGGCACAGCCCGATACCTACAATGAGCAGTTCTTC. Its translation is CASSRRAQPDTYNEQFF. The chain links TRBV11-1 to TRBJ2-1, with D perhaps matching TRBD2 (5 bases). Between the trimmed V and J ends, which lost 5 bases and 2 bases, there was a span of 19 bases. The CDR3 covers 17 residues. CDR1 is SGHAT, CDR2 FQDESV, per germline (reference sequence).

Only one count was recorded for this clone. V usage is TRBV7-2 and J usage is TRBJ2-1, with 7 bases aligning to TRBD2. From germline, CDR1 is SGHTA and CDR2 FQGNSA. The CDR3 runs 15 residues. With V trimmed by 8 bases and J by 2 bases, 9 bases remained unmatched. The CDR3 sequence is CASAPIGTTYNEQFF. The CDR3 DNA sequence: TGTGCCAGCGCCCCGATCGGGACTACCTACAATGAGCAGTTCTTC.

V is TRBV4-1 and J is TRBJ2-6; 13 bases are shared with TRBD2. The CDR3 extends over 17 amino acids. CDR1 MGHRA and CDR2 YSYEKL come from the germline V gene. The V gene end was trimmed by 6 bases and the J gene end by 4 bases; junction bases not matched to a gene: 6. The CDR3 nucleotides read TGCGCCAGCAGAGGACTAGCGGGAGTTCTGGGGGCCAACGTCCTGACTTTC. The encoded protein is CASRGLAGVLGANVLTF.

The rearrangement joins TRBV6-6 to TRBJ2-1; 7 nucleotides align to TRBD2. This CDR3 spans 16 amino acids. Germline assignment: CDR1 MNHNY and CDR2 SVGAGI (reference sequence). With 0 bases clipped from V and 1 base from J, the junction kept 3 bases outside the gene matches. This CDR3 is CASSYSGRVSYNEQFF. DNA for the CDR3: TGTGCCAGCAGTTACTCGGGGAGGGTGTCCTACAATGAGCAGTTCTTC.

This clone was counted a single time. V gene TRBV6-5 combines with J gene TRBJ1-1; D is undetermined. Germline V gives CDR1 MNHEY, CDR2 SVGAGI. Trimming pared 6 bases from V and 5 bases from J, leaving 10 bases between. The CDR3 is 12 amino acids. The CDR3 is CASSPGRTEAFF. In DNA, the CDR3 is TGTGCCAGCAGCCCCGGGAGGACTGAAGCTTTCTTT.

The chain couples TRBV2 to TRBJ2-1, with 13 bases lining up with TRBD2. The CDR3 is 17 residues long. Germline lookup yields CDR1 SNHLY and CDR2 FYNNEI. After removal of 5 bases from V and 5 bases from J, the junction contained 9 bases not matched to a gene. The CDR3 region has the DNA TGTGCCAGCAGTAAGAGACTAGCGGGAGGTTCAAACAATGAGCAGTTCTTC. Translation: CASSKRLAGGSNNEQFF. The full variable domain, with the rest looked up from reference TRBV2 and TRBJ2-1, is EPEVTQTPSHQVTQMGQEVILRCVPISNHLYFYWYRQILGQKVEFLVSFYNNEISEKSEIFDDQFSVERPDGSNFTLKIRSTKLEDSAMYFCASSKRLAGGSNNEQFFGPGTRLTVL.

CDR3 DNA: TGTGCCAGCAGGAGAGAGCAGGGACAGGGGTCCTACGAGCAGTACTTC. The encoded protein is CASRREQGQGSYEQYF. The genes are TRBV27 and TRBJ2-7; TRBD1 aligns across 10 bases. Germline CDR1 is MNHEY and CDR2 is SMNVEV (reference sequence). V shed 6 bases, J shed 1 base, and the junction held 9 bases outside the gene matches. The CDR3 sequence is 16 residues long.

This clone was counted between two and nine times. This chain links TRBV6-6 with TRBJ2-7; a weak D match, TRBD1 (6 bases). The CDR3 is made up of 15 amino acids. V lost 4 bases to trimming and J lost 0 bases, with 13 bases between them. Germline V gene lookup returns CDR1 MNHNY and CDR2 SVGAGI (reference sequence). Written as DNA, the CDR3 is TGTGCCAGCAGTTTGTCAGGGGCTAGCTCCTACGAGCAGTACTTC. Translation: CASSLSGASSYEQYF.

V usage is TRBV18 and J usage is TRBJ2-5; 14 bases are a match to TRBD2. The CDR3 covers 15 residues. The V and J ends lost 3 bases and 11 bases, in that order; junction bases with no gene match: 8. Germline CDR1 reads KGHSH; CDR2 reads LQKENI. Here the CDR3 reads CASSPGLAGEGEQYF. DNA for the CDR3: TGTGCCAGCTCACCGGGACTAGCGGGAGAAGGGGAGCAGTACTTC.

The chain carries TRBV19 and TRBJ1-5; D unclear. Germline V gene data show CDR1 as LNHDA and CDR2 as SQIVND (reference sequence). CDR3 size: 13 residues. Trimming took off 8 bases at V and 4 bases at J, with 12 bases between the two ends. The CDR3 coding sequence is TGTGCCAGTGGGAGGTCGGGAAATCAGCCCCAGCATTTT. This translates into CASGRSGNQPQHF.